This T cell receptor beta chain was sequenced for a study of control samples from healthy donors and cancer patients. CDR3 size: 14 residues. Trimming removed 4 bases at V and 4 bases at J, with 13 bases between. Germline lookup yields CDR1 MNHEY and CDR2 SVGAGI. The method was immunoSEQ multiplex PCR; TCRdb's version includes in-frame clones alone and lacks a portion of them. The data show 60,000 to 100,000 clones, roughly 90% seen once. The sequence was obtained from a man aged 45-65 years in good health. The gene calls are TRBV6-5 and TRBJ1-2, with unresolved D. Input material: blood. CDR3 residues: CASSSPRRAYGYTF. The CDR3 nucleotides read TGTGCCAGCAGTTCCCCTCGGAGGGCCTATGGCTACACCTTC.